These 18 T cell receptor beta chains share one sample of origin, sequenced in a study of shared clonotypes between healthy human individuals. Generated by immunoSEQ multiplex PCR, the TCRdb table keeps only in-frame clones and is missing some. Of 2 million to 2.5 million clones in the sample, 85% to 95% were seen once. Material: naive CD4+ T cells sorted from blood. Subset noted: CD45RA+ positively selected. These receptors were collected from a man aged 18-30 years in good health.

As concerns this clone: Other DNA sequences within the sample encode an identical CDR3. The chain uses TRBV7-9 and TRBJ2-2, with D possibly matching TRBD1 (5 bases). Trimming took off 6 bases at V and 5 bases at J, with 10 bases between the two ends. Germline V gene lookup returns CDR1 SEHNR and CDR2 FQNEAQ (reference sequence). The CDR3 has 13 residues. The CDR3 sequence is CASSSRVTGELFF. CDR3 nucleotides: TGTGCCAGCAGTTCCAGGGTGACCGGGGAGCTGTTTTTT.

Concerning this clone itself: Additional DNA sequences in this sample encode the identical CDR3. This chain uses TRBV5-6 with TRBJ1-1; D is possibly TRBD1 (5 bases). This CDR3 spans 15 amino acids. The germline V and J ends were trimmed by 2 bases and 0 bases, with 11 bases remaining between them. From germline, CDR1 is SGHDT and CDR2 YYEEEE. The CDR3, as DNA: TGTGCCAGCAGCTTTGCCGGGACCCTGAACACTGAAGCTTTCTTT. Its translation: CASSFAGTLNTEAFF.

The chain carries TRBV7-2 and TRBJ1-1, with TRBD1 as a possible D gene (6 bases). Germline CDR1 reads SGHTA; CDR2 reads FQGNSA. This CDR3 contains 13 residues. Trimming took 5 bases from V and 1 from J, leaving 8 bases between them. The CDR3 coding sequence is TGTGCCAGCAGCGGCAGGGGGAACACTGAAGCTTTCTTT. This encodes CASSGRGNTEAFF.

The gene calls are TRBV7-9 and TRBJ2-5; D may match TRBD1 or TRBD2 (5 bases each). CDR1 SEHNR and CDR2 FQNEAQ come from the germline V gene (reference sequence). This CDR3 has 14 residues. V was trimmed by 2 bases and J by 1 base, leaving 8 bases between them. CDR3 residues: CASSLWGSQETQYF. The CDR3 region has the DNA TGTGCCAGCAGCTTATGGGGGTCCCAAGAGACCCAGTACTTC. Looking up the rest from reference TRBV7-9 and TRBJ2-5 gives the full variable domain: DTGVSQNPRHKITKRGQNVTFRCDPISEHNRLYWYRQTLGQGPEFLTYFQNEAQLEKSRLLSDRFSAERPKGSFSTLEIQRTEQGDSAMYLCASSLWGSQETQYFGPGTRLLVL.

V is TRBV10-3 and J is TRBJ2-5; D gene ambiguous. V lost 7 bases to trimming and J lost 5 bases, with 14 bases between them. CDR3 length: 13 amino acids. Germline V gives CDR1 ENHRY, CDR2 SYGVKD. The CDR3 DNA sequence: TGTGCCATCACCACGGGCCCCGGGGAGACCCAGTACTTC. As protein: CAITTGPGETQYF.

The rearrangement uses TRBV6-1 and TRBJ2-7, with a possible D match to TRBD1 (7 bases). The germline V gene encodes CDR1 MNHNS and CDR2 SASEGT. There are 13 residues in the CDR3. Trimming left V 6 bases short and J 4 bases short, with 13 bases between. DNA for the CDR3: TGTGCCAGCAGACCTCAGGGGGGTTACGAGCAGTACTTC. As protein: CASRPQGGYEQYF.

The gene calls are TRBV14 and TRBJ2-2; D unresolved. Trimming stripped 2 bases from V and 6 bases from J, with 16 bases between. Germline CDR1 and CDR2: SGHDN and FVKESK. This CDR3 spans 16 amino acids. The CDR3 DNA is TGTGCCAGCAGCCAAAACGAAGGTTTATCTTCCGGGGAGCTGTTTTTT. It yields the protein CASSQNEGLSSGELFF.

CDR3 coding DNA: TGCAGCGCTGCCCCTTTAGCGGGAGGTAGAGAGACCCAGTACTTC. Amino acid sequence: CSAAPLAGGRETQYF. The V call is TRBV29-1, the J call TRBJ2-5; 10 bases are shared with TRBD2. V dropped 7 bases and J dropped 4; count of bases not matched to a gene: 12. Germline CDR1 SQVTM, CDR2 ANQGSEA. The CDR3 runs 15 residues.

V usage is TRBV6-5 and J usage is TRBJ2-7; D is possibly TRBD1 (5 bases). Germline V gene sequence: CDR1 MNHEY, CDR2 SVGAGI. V shed 6 bases and J shed 2 bases, with 11 bases lying between them. The CDR3 runs 13 residues. The CDR3 region is CASREPGTYEQYF. The DNA of the CDR3 is TGTGCCAGCAGAGAGCCAGGGACCTACGAGCAGTACTTC.

This clone has just a few counts. The genes are TRBV6-1 and TRBJ1-2; a weak D match, TRBD1 (5 bases). CDR3 length: 12 amino acids. CDR1 and CDR2 from the germline V gene are MNHNS and SASEGT. Trimming pared 8 bases from V and 0 bases from J, leaving 7 bases between. CDR3 coding DNA: TGTGCCAGCCGGGGGGCTAACTATGGCTACACCTTC. Translated: CASRGANYGYTF.

This clone has just one count. The chain couples TRBV4-3 to TRBJ2-7; the D gene could be TRBD1 or TRBD2 (5 bases each). Per germline, CDR1 LGHNA and CDR2 YSLEER. V was shortened by 4 bases and J by 3 bases, with 10 bases between the two germline ends. The CDR3 extends over 13 amino acids. Here the CDR3 DNA reads TGCGCCAGCAGCCCACGGGGCGGCTACGAGCAGTACTTC. Translation gives CASSPRGGYEQYF.

The rearrangement uses TRBV10-3 and TRBJ2-2; no firm D call. V was cut by 7 bases and J by 11 bases, with 8 bases left in between. CDR3 size: 10 residues. Germline loops: CDR1 ENHRY, CDR2 SYGVKD. In DNA, the CDR3 is TGTGCCATCATAATTCGTGAGCTGTTTTTT. This sequence encodes CAIIIRELFF.

V and J are TRBV19 and TRBJ2-1; D is perhaps TRBD1 or TRBD2 (7 bases each). This CDR3 spans 16 amino acids. Germline CDR1 and CDR2: LNHDA and SQIVND (reference sequence). V was cut by 7 bases and J by 8 bases, with 24 bases left in between. The CDR3 bases are TGTGCCAGTATCGCCTCGGCGGAGACAGGGAGGGATGAGCAGTTCTTC. Translating it yields CASIASAETGRDEQFF.

With respect to this clone: The same CDR3 is also encoded by other DNA sequences in this sample. The V and J genes are TRBV7-8 and TRBJ2-2; D uncertain. The CDR3 extends over 14 amino acids. The germline V and J ends were trimmed by 2 bases and 1 base, with 5 bases remaining between them. The germline V gene encodes CDR1 SGHVS and CDR2 FQNEAQ. The CDR3 protein is CASSLRENTGELFF. CDR3 in DNA: TGTGCCAGCAGCTTAAGGGAGAACACCGGGGAGCTGTTTTTT. The full variable domain, its missing parts supplied by reference TRBV7-8 and TRBJ2-2, is GAGVSQSPRYKVAKRGQDVALRCDPISGHVSLFWYQQALGQGPEFLTYFQNEAQLDKSGLPSDRFFAERPEGSVSTLKIQRTQQEDSAVYLCASSLRENTGELFFGEGSRLTVL.

This clone was seen only once. CDR3 region: CASSSPWAPADEQYF. In DNA, the CDR3 is TGTGCCAGTAGTTCTCCGTGGGCCCCGGCCGACGAGCAGTACTTC. The chain combines TRBV19 with TRBJ2-7; unclear D gene. The CDR3 is 15 residues long. V shed 5 bases and J shed 5 bases, with 19 bases lying between them. Germline V gene sequence: CDR1 LNHDA, CDR2 SQIVND (reference sequence).

J is TRBJ2-2 and V is TRBV11-3; 7 nucleotides agree with TRBD1. The CDR3 loop spans 15 amino acids. The V segment lost 4 bases and the J segment 1 base; nucleotides outside the gene matches: 3. Germline-derived CDR1 and CDR2 are SGHNT and YENEEA. The CDR3 region is CASSYGQVNTGELFF. DNA for the CDR3: TGTGCCAGCAGCTACGGACAGGTGAACACCGGGGAGCTGTTTTTT.

This clone was found once. The CDR3 sequence is CAISDPDGFGYGYTF. The CDR3 DNA follows: TGTGCCATCAGTGATCCGGACGGTTTTGGCTATGGCTACACCTTC. The chain has TRBV10-3 and TRBJ1-2; D is unclear. Germline values: CDR1 ENHRY, CDR2 SYGVKD. Trimming cost V 3 bases and J 4 bases, with 15 bases left between them. The CDR3 has 15 residues.

The J gene is TRBJ1-6, the V gene TRBV7-9, with D unresolved. V lost 3 bases and J lost 10, with 13 bases in between. The germline V gene has CDR1 SEHNR and CDR2 FQNEAQ (reference sequence). The CDR3 is made up of 14 amino acids. The CDR3 reads CASSLATPRSPLHF. DNA for the CDR3: TGTGCCAGCAGCTTGGCGACTCCTAGGTCACCCCTCCACTTT.